Sequencing of this TCR beta chain was carried out in a study of blood T cell repertoires in COVID-19. Whole-study context: Specimens from acute and convalescent COVID-19 originated in the United States, Italy and Spain.

In the original workflow: Nucleated cell counts were estimated from reference gene primer amplification. TCRdb keeps only in-frame clones here, not all; method: immunoSEQ multiplex PCR. Clone size and the V and J calls come from that table; the DNA yielded D and trimming. The profile covers under 200,000 clones, with about 85% appearing a single time and more than 8% taken by the ten largest. This clone was detected only once. V was clipped by 4 bases and J by 1 base, with 13 bases between them. The CDR3 covers 15 residues. Germline assignment: CDR1 SGHRS and CDR2 YFSETQ. Material for sequencing was peripheral blood. The receptor was isolated from a woman aged 80 or over with acute or convalescent COVID-19. V usage is TRBV5-1 and J usage is TRBJ2-3; D might be TRBD1 (5 bases). DNA of the CDR3: TGCGCCAGCAGCGTCGGTCAGGGTCGCACAGATACGCAGTATTTT. This sequence encodes CASSVGQGRTDTQYF.